The rows below give T cell receptor beta chains drawn from one sample of a study of T cell responses to AZD1222 COVID-19 vaccine. The table came from immunoSEQ multiplex PCR; TCRdb's copy has only in-frame clones and leaves some out. This table has roughly 93,000 clones, approximately 89% appearing once. The sample consisted of peripheral blood, taken 28 days after the second AZD1222 dose. Source of these receptors: an adult who received the AZD1222 COVID-19 vaccine. The CDR3 runs from the conserved cysteine through the conserved F or W. D genes are given only for firm matches. A row's size may be missing; if present it is once, few, many or a size class.

size,J,D,V,CDR3,DNA
.,TRBJ2-7,.,TRBV5-4,CASSLEGKYEQYF,TGTGCCAGCAGCTTGGAAGGAAAGTACGAGCAGTACTTC
.,TRBJ1-4,TRBD1,TRBV2,CASTLRPGQGDEKLFF,TGTGCCAGCACCTTGAGACCGGGACAGGGGGACGAAAAACTGTTTTTT
.,TRBJ2-3,.,TRBV20-1,CSARDLDTQYF,TGCAGTGCTAGAGATCTGGATACGCAGTATTTT
.,TRBJ2-7,.,TRBV5-1,CASRDAVQSSYEQYF,TGCGCCAGCAGGGACGCCGTCCAAAGCTCCTACGAGCAGTACTTC
.,TRBJ1-2,.,TRBV6-2/TRBV6-3,CASSYSGIDGGYTF,TGTGCCAGCAGTTACTCAGGGATCGACGGTGGCTACACCTTC
.,TRBJ1-1,TRBD1,TRBV15,CATKTPPLDRGNTEAFF,TGTGCCACCAAAACGCCCCCCCTTGACAGGGGGAACACTGAAGCTTTCTTT
.,TRBJ1-5,TRBD1,TRBV6-2/TRBV6-3,CASSGQGGNQPQHF,TGTGCCAGCAGCGGACAGGGGGGCAATCAGCCCCAGCATTTT
once,TRBJ1-6,.,TRBV4-1,CASSQALQGLGNSPLHF,TGCGCCAGCAGCCAAGCCTTACAGGGACTTGGTAATTCACCCCTCCACTTT
.,TRBJ2-2,TRBD2,TRBV5-5,CASSLAPGGGFVGELFF,TGTGCCAGCAGCTTGGCGCCTGGCGGGGGATTCGTCGGGGAGCTGTTTTTT
.,TRBJ1-2,.,TRBV19,CASKPLTSYGYTF,TGTGCCAGTAAGCCCCTCACCTCATATGGCTACACCTTC
once,TRBJ2-2,TRBD2,TRBV7-6,CASSRGLAGGSGELFF,TGTGCCAGCAGCCGAGGACTAGCGGGGGGCTCCGGGGAGCTGTTTTTT
.,TRBJ1-1,.,TRBV5-1,CASSLELDGTEAFF,TGCGCCAGCAGCTTGGAACTGGACGGAACTGAAGCTTTCTTT
.,TRBJ2-5,.,TRBV19,CASSIVLGLLKETQYF,TGTGCCAGTAGTATAGTTTTAGGGCTCCTAAAAGAGACCCAGTACTTC